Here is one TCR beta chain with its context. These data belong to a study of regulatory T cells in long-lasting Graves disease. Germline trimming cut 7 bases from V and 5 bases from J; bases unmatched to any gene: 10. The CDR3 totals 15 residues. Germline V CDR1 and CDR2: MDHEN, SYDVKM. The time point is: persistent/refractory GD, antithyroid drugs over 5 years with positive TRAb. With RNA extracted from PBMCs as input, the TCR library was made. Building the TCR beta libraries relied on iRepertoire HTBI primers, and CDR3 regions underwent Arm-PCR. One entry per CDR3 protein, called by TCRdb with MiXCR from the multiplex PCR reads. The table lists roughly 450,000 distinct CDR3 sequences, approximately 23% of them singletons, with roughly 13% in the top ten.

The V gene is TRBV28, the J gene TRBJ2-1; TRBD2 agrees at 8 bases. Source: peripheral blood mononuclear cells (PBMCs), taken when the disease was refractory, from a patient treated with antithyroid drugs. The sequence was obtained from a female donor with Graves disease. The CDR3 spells CASKGEGLVDNEQFF. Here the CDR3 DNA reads TGTGCCAGCAAGGGTGAGGGACTAGTAGACAATGAGCAGTTCTTC.